What follows describes a single TCR beta chain. This record belongs to a study of blood T cell repertoires in COVID-19. Whole-study context: Samples of COVID-19 (acute and convalescent) were obtained from the United States, Italy and Spain. Nucleic acid was either cDNA or gDNA, and it came from T cells, B-cell-depleted T cells, or PBMCs.

Participants were placed into cohorts based on the clinical history they reported. Per germline, CDR1 SGHTA and CDR2 FQGTGA. This CDR3 comprises 15 residues. Trimming stripped 1 base from V and 0 bases from J, with 8 bases between. The authors' processing: Amplification of reference gene primers was used by the study to estimate nucleated cell counts. Using immunoSEQ multiplex PCR, the repertoire was profiled, and TCRdb retains in-frame clones only, with some absent. V and J calls and clone size follow that table, whereas D and trimming were derived from the DNA. This repertoire shows 150,000 to 200,000 clones, roughly 84% found once; its top ten account for 3% to 3.5%.

The receptor comes from a woman aged 30 to 39 who had been exposed to COVID-19. This chain connects TRBV7-3 to TRBJ2-3; D is perhaps TRBD1 (6 bases). Sequencing used PBMCs or T cells enriched from blood (not recorded which). CDR3 sequence reads: CASSLIRGSTDTQYF. In nucleotides, the CDR3 is TGTGCCAGCAGCTTAATTAGGGGGAGCACAGATACGCAGTATTTT.